Below, one TCR beta chain is given with its context. Data came from immunoSEQ multiplex PCR; TCRdb stores just in-frame clones and leaves some out. The sample yields roughly 150,000 clones, 75% to 85% seen once. Participants, 18 to 89 years old, spanned fewer than 25 US areas. Participant-given clinical history determined each cohort assignment. The study counted Cohort 3 donors as recovered given two negative PCRs, clearance, or symptom resolution. This sample is part of a study of blood T cell repertoires in COVID-19. Background on the study: Acute and convalescent COVID-19 samples came from the United States, Italy and Spain.

The source is a man aged 35 to 55 who had recovered from COVID-19. Sequencing used PBMCs or T cells enriched from blood (not recorded which).

The CDR3 DNA reads as TGTGCCATCAGTGAGTTTGGGGCAGACTCTGGAAACACCATATATTTT. It specifies CAISEFGADSGNTIYF. The chain links TRBV10-3 to TRBJ1-3; tentatively, D is TRBD1 (5 bases). V lost 1 base and J 0 bases, leaving 10 bases between the germline ends. The CDR3 runs 16 residues. Germline loops: CDR1 ENHRY, CDR2 SYGVKD.